These T cell receptor beta chains were read from a single sample in a study of PD-L1 blockade in urothelial cancer. Profiling relied on immunoSEQ multiplex PCR, and the TCRdb table lists in-frame clones only, not all of them. The sample consists of around 45,000 clones, 82% of them appearing once. The sample here was PBMCs, taken around atezolizumab (anti-PD-L1) treatment. These receptors all stem from a man in his fifties or sixties with urothelial cancer. CDR3s include the opening cysteine and the closing phenylalanine or tryptophan. D genes are given only for firm matches. Some rows mark clone size as missing; the rest say once, few, many or name a class of expanded clone.

d_call j_call v_call clone_size cdr3_nt cdr3_aa
TRBD2 TRBJ2-5 TRBV5-1 few TGCGCCAGCAGCCGAGGGACTAGCGGGACCCGCTACGAGACCCAGTACTTC CASSRGTSGTRYETQYF
TRBD1 TRBJ1-4 TRBV2 NA TGTGCCAGCAGTTTGGGACAGGGGACTCATGAAAAACTGTTTTTT CASSLGQGTHEKLFF
NA TRBJ1-1 TRBV6-1 once TGTGCCAGCAGTGGACCAGGGGTCGGGGAAGCTTTCTTT CASSGPGVGEAFF
NA TRBJ2-5 TRBV6-1 NA TGTGCCAGCAGTGACCTAGACAGGCCTGGGGAGACCCAGTACTTC CASSDLDRPGETQYF
TRBD2 TRBJ2-2 TRBV28 NA TGTGCCAGCAGTTTATACGGCAGGGAGGGGACCGGGGAGCTGTTTTTT CASSLYGREGTGELFF
NA TRBJ2-1 TRBV5-1 many TGCGCCAGCAGCTGGGGCGGTAGTGAGCAGTTCTTC CASSWGGSEQFF
TRBD1 TRBJ1-4 TRBV5-6 NA TGTGCCAGCAGCTTGGCGTTCGGGACAGGGAAAGAAAAACTGTTTTTT CASSLAFGTGKEKLFF
NA TRBJ1-1 TRBV28 NA TGTGCCAGCAGTATCGGGGGCACTGAAGCTTTCTTT CASSIGGTEAFF
NA TRBJ2-5 TRBV9 NA TGTGCCAGCAGCAAAACCACGGCAGCGGAGACCCAGTACTTC CASSKTTAAETQYF
TRBD1 TRBJ1-1 TRBV5-8 NA TGTGCCAGCAGCAATCCTCTAGGACAGGGGAACACTGAAGCTTTCTTT CASSNPLGQGNTEAFF
TRBD1 TRBJ2-5 TRBV2 NA TGTGCCAGCAGTAAGGACAGGGGGCAAGAGACCCAGTACTTC CASSKDRGQETQYF